The 9 T cell receptor beta chains given below trace back to one sample, sequenced in a study of blood T cell repertoires in COVID-19. Sequencing was performed with immunoSEQ multiplex PCR; in TCRdb, only in-frame clones are kept and a portion is missing. Of about 160,000 clones listed, about four fifths are singletons. The sequencing sample was made of peripheral blood. Source of these receptors: a woman of 80 years or more with acute or convalescent COVID-19.

The chain recombines TRBV10-2 with TRBJ2-7, with D perhaps matching TRBD2 (6 bases). Between the trimmed V and J ends, which lost 5 bases and 1 base, there was a span of 15 bases. Germline assignment: CDR1 WSHSY and CDR2 SAAADI. The CDR3 has 15 amino acids. CDR3 region: CASSPTSRISYEQYF. In nucleotides, the CDR3 is TGCGCCAGCAGTCCAACTAGCCGAATTTCCTACGAGCAGTACTTC.

The chain combines TRBV11-2 with TRBJ2-5, with 7 bases aligning to TRBD2. The CDR3 is 12 amino acids. With 5 bases clipped from V and 6 bases from J, the junction kept 3 bases outside the gene matches. Germline V gene lookup returns CDR1 SGHAT and CDR2 FQNNGV. The CDR3 bases are TGTGCCAGCAGCCCGAGCGGGAAGACCCAGTACTTC. Protein sequence: CASSPSGKTQYF.

The chain uses TRBV18 and TRBJ1-6; the match to TRBD1 covers 8 bases. V trimming: 4 bases; J trimming: 5 bases; junction bases outside the gene matches: 4. CDR1 and CDR2 from the germline V gene are KGHSH and LQKENI. There are 15 residues in the CDR3. The DNA of the CDR3 is TGTGCCAGCTCACGATCGGGACAGGATAATTCACCCCTCCACTTT. Residues: CASSRSGQDNSPLHF.

This chain joins TRBV7-9 and TRBJ1-1; 9 positions agree with TRBD1. The CDR3 loop spans 14 amino acids. Germline CDR1 reads SEHNR; CDR2 reads FQNEAQ (reference sequence). J was trimmed by 7 bases and V by 5 bases; bases with no gene match: 8. The CDR3 DNA sequence: TGTGCCAGCAGCCTCGGACAGGGGCGAATTGAAGCTTTCTTT. It translates to CASSLGQGRIEAFF. Looking up the rest from reference TRBV7-9 and TRBJ1-1 gives the full variable domain: DTGVSQNPRHKITKRGQNVTFRCDPISEHNRLYWYRQTLGQGPEFLTYFQNEAQLEKSRLLSDRFSAERPKGSFSTLEIQRTEQGDSAMYLCASSLGQGRIEAFFGQGTRLTVV.

This clone occurred once. The chain has TRBV19 and TRBJ2-1, with D possibly being TRBD2 (6 bases). Per the germline V gene, CDR1 is LNHDA and CDR2 is SQIVND (reference sequence). The CDR3 extends over 16 amino acids. The germline V and J ends were trimmed by 5 bases and 0 bases, with 14 bases remaining between them. As DNA, the CDR3 is TGTGCCAGTAGTCCTCCCCGAGCGGGCTCCTACAATGAGCAGTTCTTC. As protein: CASSPPRAGSYNEQFF.

The V gene is TRBV7-8, the J gene TRBJ1-6; tentatively, D is TRBD1 (5 bases). V gave up 1 base and J gave up 2 bases, with 12 bases separating them. The V gene's germline CDR1 is SGHVS and CDR2 FQNEAQ. This CDR3 has 17 amino acids. The CDR3 region has the DNA TGTGCCAGCAGCTTAGGGGCCCAGGGCCCCTATAATTCACCCCTCCACTTT. It translates to CASSLGAQGPYNSPLHF.

The chain joins TRBV28 to TRBJ2-4, with 8 bases fitting TRBD1. Germline V gene data show CDR1 as MDHEN and CDR2 as SYDVKM. This CDR3 is built from 15 residues. Unmatched junction bases numbered 1, after V lost 3 bases and J lost 0 bases. DNA of the CDR3: TGTGCCAGCAGTTTCCAGGGGGCAGCCAAAAACATTCAGTACTTC. Protein sequence: CASSFQGAAKNIQYF. The entire variable domain, with the rest obtained from reference TRBV28 and TRBJ2-4, is as follows: DVKVTQSSRYLVKRTGEKVFLECVQDMDHENMFWYRQDPGLGLRLIYFSYDVKMKEKGDIPEGYSVSREKKERFSLILESASTNQTSMYLCASSFQGAAKNIQYFGAGTRLSVL.

V and J are TRBV28 and TRBJ1-1; D is ambiguous. From germline, CDR1 is MDHEN and CDR2 SYDVKM. This CDR3 has 12 residues. V lost 3 bases to trimming and J lost 4 bases, with 6 bases between them. CDR3: CASSLSATEAFF. DNA of the CDR3: TGTGCCAGCAGTTTGAGTGCCACTGAAGCTTTCTTT.

As for this clone: Other DNA sequences from this sample encode an identical CDR3 as well. The J gene is TRBJ1-5, the V gene TRBV6-5; D possibly corresponds to TRBD1 (5 bases). Trimming left V 5 bases short and J 1 base short, with 9 bases between. The CDR3 runs to 14 residues. CDR1 is MNHEY, CDR2 SVGAGI, per germline. CDR3 bases: TGTGCCAGCAGTCTTCAGGGAAGCAATCAGCCCCAGCATTTT. Protein: CASSLQGSNQPQHF.